This T cell receptor beta chain was sequenced in a study of cytomegalovirus exposure and HLA in healthy donors. Study findings and constraints: In an earlier analysis, about 87% or about 30%: the productive usage of most TCR beta V segments. The study labeled roughly 160 TCR beta chains cytomegalovirus-associated.

This clone was seen just once. Its target is not known. Primers for the PCR totalled 60 Vbeta and 13 Jbeta. Clones were read by immunoSEQ multiplex PCR, and TCRdb kept only the in-frame ones, dropping some. The table records about 67,000 clones, over 75% of them present only once. The germline CDR1 and CDR2 sequences are ENHRY and SYGVKD. The CDR3 has 11 amino acids. Sequenced material: PBMCs. The chain has TRBV10-3 and TRBJ2-5, with unresolved D. The J call is doubtful: the DNA matches TRBJ2-7 better. The TCR sequence derives from a man aged 35 to 55 in good health and CMV-seronegative. The CDR3 nucleotides are TGTGCCATCGGAGATCCCTACGAGCAGTACTTC. This sequence encodes CAIGDPYEQYF.